One sample yielded the 5 T cell receptor beta chains listed below, sequenced in a study of shared clonotypes between healthy human individuals. Only in-frame clones appear in the TCRdb table, and some are missing; sequencing was by immunoSEQ multiplex PCR. The sample lists some 1.1 million clones; about 72% were seen once. The sequenced material came from memory CD4+ T cells from PBMCs. Regarding subset: CD45RA-negative fraction. These receptors all stem from a young man in good health. Some clones in this sample may be carry-over from other donors' samples.

The rearrangement links TRBV6-6 to TRBJ2-1, with TRBD1 matching 11 bases. The germline V gene encodes CDR1 MNHNY and CDR2 SVGAGI (reference sequence). Trimming at V came to 7 bases and at J to 7 bases, leaving 6 bases not matched to a gene. The CDR3 sequence is 14 residues long. The CDR3 nucleotides read TGTGCCAGCATGACCGGGACAGGGGGAAATGAGCAGTTCTTC. Translated, it gives CASMTGTGGNEQFF.

This clone appeared many times. This chain links TRBV11-2 with TRBJ2-3; no definite D call. V was pared by 4 bases and J by 9 bases, with 8 bases between. There are 11 residues in the CDR3. Germline CDR1 SGHAT, CDR2 FQNNGV. The CDR3 sequence: CASSSSQTQYF. The DNA of the CDR3 is TGTGCCAGCAGCTCCTCACAAACGCAGTATTTT.

The CDR3: CASSNTQGLIGGYGANVLTF. Here the CDR3 DNA reads TGTGCCAGCAGTAATACCCAGGGGCTCATCGGAGGTTACGGGGCCAACGTCCTGACTTTC. V is TRBV28 and J is TRBJ2-6, with D possibly TRBD1 on 6 matching bases. Germline V gene data show CDR1 as MDHEN and CDR2 as SYDVKM. V was shortened by 5 bases and J by 4 bases, with 27 bases between the two germline ends. The CDR3 is made up of 20 amino acids.

In this sample, this clone turned up once. The J gene is TRBJ2-1, the V gene TRBV25-1; D gene uncertain. The CDR3 has 14 amino acids. CDR1 MGHDK and CDR2 SYGVNS come from the germline V gene. V shed 3 bases and J shed 5 bases, with 11 bases lying between them. CDR3 coding DNA: TGTGCCAGCAGTGAGGGTCCCACCAACAATGAGCAGTTCTTC. As protein: CASSEGPTNNEQFF.

The rearrangement joins TRBV19 to TRBJ1-1; D possibly corresponds to TRBD1 (5 bases). V was cut by 0 bases and J by 5 bases, with 10 bases left in between. The V gene's germline CDR1 is LNHDA and CDR2 SQIVND (reference sequence). The CDR3 extends over 14 amino acids. The CDR3 bases are TGTGCCAGTAGTATAGATCTATGGGGGACTGAAGCTTTCTTT. This translates into CASSIDLWGTEAFF.